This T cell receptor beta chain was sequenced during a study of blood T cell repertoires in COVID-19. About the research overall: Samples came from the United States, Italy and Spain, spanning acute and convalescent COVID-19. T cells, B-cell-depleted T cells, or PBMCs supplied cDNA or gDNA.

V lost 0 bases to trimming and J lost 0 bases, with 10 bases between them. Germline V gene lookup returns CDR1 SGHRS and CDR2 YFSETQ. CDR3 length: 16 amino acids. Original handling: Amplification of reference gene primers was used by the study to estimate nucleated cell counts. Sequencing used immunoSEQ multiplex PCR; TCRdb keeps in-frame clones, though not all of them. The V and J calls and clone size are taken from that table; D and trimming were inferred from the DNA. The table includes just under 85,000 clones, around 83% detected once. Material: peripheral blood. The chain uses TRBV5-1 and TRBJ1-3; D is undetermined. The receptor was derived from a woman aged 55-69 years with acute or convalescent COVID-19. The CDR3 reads CASSLGQVLSGNTIYF. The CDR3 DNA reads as TGCGCCAGCAGCTTGGGGCAGGTCCTCTCTGGAAACACCATATATTTT.